These 14 T cell receptor beta chains were sequenced from one sample in a study of blood T cell repertoires in COVID-19. The assay was immunoSEQ multiplex PCR, and TCRdb's table has in-frame clones only and misses some. The data show over 60,000 clones, roughly nine tenths seen once. The sample taken for sequencing was peripheral blood. These receptors all come from a woman aged 45-59 years with active COVID-19.

The chain uses TRBV2 and TRBJ1-2; possibly TRBD1 for D (6 bases). Germline CDR1 SNHLY, CDR2 FYNNEI. Trimming cost V 7 bases and J 7 bases, with 19 bases left between them. The CDR3 sequence is 14 residues long. The CDR3 bases are TGTGCCAGCATCCTAACTCAGGGGTCTCGTGGCTACACCTTC. Protein: CASILTQGSRGYTF.

The chain employs TRBV29-1 and TRBJ1-1, with D uncertain. CDR3 length: 11 residues. Germline loops: CDR1 SQVTM, CDR2 ANQGSEA. The V end was cut by 5 bases, the J end by 5 bases, with 9 bases between. The CDR3 nucleotides are TGCAGCGTTCAGGTGGATACTGAAGCTTTCTTT. Translation gives CSVQVDTEAFF.

The gene calls are TRBV11-1 and TRBJ1-2; D is undetermined. The CDR3 runs 14 residues. Trimming left V 1 base short and J 4 bases short, with 10 bases between. Germline V gene sequence: CDR1 SGHAT, CDR2 FQDESV (reference sequence). In DNA form, the CDR3 reads TGTGCCAGCAGCTTAGAACGGGGAGGCTATGGCTACACCTTC. The encoded protein is CASSLERGGYGYTF.

The chain couples TRBV29-1 to TRBJ2-5; a weak D match, TRBD2 (6 bases). There are 14 residues in the CDR3. The germline V gene encodes CDR1 SQVTM and CDR2 ANQGSEA. Deletions cut 4 bases from V and 2 bases from J, with 14 bases between. CDR3 amino acids: CSVARGNAQETQYF. Written as DNA, the CDR3 is TGCAGCGTTGCGCGGGGAAATGCTCAAGAGACCCAGTACTTC.

CDR3 coding DNA: TGCAGCGTTGCGGACAGGGAGGCCGGGGAGCTGTTTTTT. It specifies CSVADREAGELFF. This rearrangement joins TRBV29-1 to TRBJ2-2; 8 bases are a match to TRBD1. With V trimmed by 4 bases and J by 6 bases, 4 bases remained unmatched. Germline values: CDR1 SQVTM, CDR2 ANQGSEA. The CDR3 loop spans 13 amino acids.

The DNA of the CDR3 is TGTGCCAGCAGTGAAACGACACCTGGGACAGGGGTTCCCCTGTACTTC. It is translated as CASSETTPGTGVPLYF. V gene TRBV2 combines with J gene TRBJ2-7; TRBD1 matches 10 bases. The ends lost 2 bases at V and 12 bases at J; junction bases unmatched: 16. This CDR3 is built from 16 residues. Germline V lookup: CDR1 SNHLY, CDR2 FYNNEI. Based on the CDR3 plus reference TRBV2 and TRBJ2-7, the full variable domain is EPEVTQTPSHQVTQMGQEVILRCVPISNHLYFYWYRQILGQKVEFLVSFYNNEISEKSEIFDDQFSVERPDGSNFTLKIRSTKLEDSAMYFCASSETTPGTGVPLYFGPGTRLTVT.

The V and J genes are TRBV6-4 and TRBJ2-1; 11 positions match TRBD2. The CDR3 is 15 amino acids. After removal of 2 bases from V and 3 bases from J, the junction contained 0 bases not matched to a gene. Germline V gene lookup returns CDR1 MRHNA and CDR2 SNTAGT. CDR3 DNA: TGTGCCAGCAGTGACCTAGCGGGAGGCTACAATGAGCAGTTCTTC. It encodes CASSDLAGGYNEQFF.

The gene calls are TRBV13 and TRBJ2-7; 11 bases map to TRBD2. V was pared by 5 bases and J by 2 bases, with 8 bases of the junction left unmatched. Germline V gene sequence: CDR1 PRHDT, CDR2 FYEKMQ (reference sequence). The CDR3 totals 16 residues. For the CDR3, the DNA is TGTGCCAGCAGCCCCCGGACTAGCGGGCCCACCTACGAGCAGTACTTC. Protein sequence: CASSPRTSGPTYEQYF.

V is TRBV11-2 and J is TRBJ1-2; TRBD1 agrees at 8 bases. J lost 1 base, V lost 2 bases, and 3 bases had no gene match. Germline V gene sequence: CDR1 SGHAT, CDR2 FQNNGV. The CDR3 spans 15 residues. The CDR3: CASSLLGQGNYGYTF. The CDR3 DNA reads TGTGCCAGCAGCTTACTTGGACAGGGTAACTATGGCTACACCTTC.

This chain links TRBV5-1 with TRBJ1-5, with a tentative D call TRBD1 (5 bases). Germline lookup yields CDR1 SGHRS and CDR2 YFSETQ. The CDR3 covers 15 residues. Trimming removed 0 bases at V and 5 bases at J, with 12 bases between. The chain's CDR3 is CASSLDGGGDQPQHF. Written as DNA, the CDR3 is TGCGCCAGCAGCTTGGATGGGGGGGGAGATCAGCCCCAGCATTTT.

V and J are TRBV3-1 (or the pseudogene TRBV3-2) and TRBJ2-5; D call uncertain. Germline V gene lookup returns CDR1 LGHDT and CDR2 YNNKEL (reference sequence). V was pared by 0 bases and J by 4 bases, with 6 bases between. The CDR3 totals 13 residues. The CDR3 nucleotides read TGTGCCAGCAGCCAAGATTCGGGAGAGACCCAGTACTTC. It is translated as CASSQDSGETQYF.

V usage is TRBV5-1 and J usage is TRBJ2-1, with 7 bases identical to TRBD2. Trimming removed 4 bases from V and 5 bases from J; junction bases left unmatched: 12. The CDR3 has 16 residues. The germline V gene has CDR1 SGHRS and CDR2 YFSETQ. In DNA form, the CDR3 reads TGCGCCAGCAGCCCAGGACTAGAGGAGGGGAACAATGAGCAGTTCTTC. Translated: CASSPGLEEGNNEQFF.

The chain employs TRBV14 and TRBJ1-2, with D perhaps TRBD1 (5 bases). V dropped 1 base and J dropped 7 bases, with 16 bases sitting between them. CDR3 length: 15 residues. Germline CDR1 and CDR2: SGHDN and FVKESK. The CDR3 is CASSQGLKGMSGYTF. In DNA form, the CDR3 reads TGTGCCAGCAGCCAAGGGTTAAAGGGGATGAGTGGCTACACCTTC. Full variable domain (outside the CDR3, taken from reference TRBV14 and TRBJ1-2): EAGVTQFPSHSVIEKGQTVTLRCDPISGHDNLYWYRRVMGKEIKFLLHFVKESKQDESGMPNNRFLAERTGGTYSTLKVQPAELEDSGVYFCASSQGLKGMSGYTFGSGTRLTVV.

This rearrangement joins TRBV4-1 to TRBJ2-7; D remains ambiguous. Germline CDR1 and CDR2: MGHRA and YSYEKL. The CDR3 is made up of 15 amino acids. Trimming pared 1 base from V and 4 bases from J, leaving 14 bases between. CDR3 residues: CASSQAMRPTYEQYF. DNA of the CDR3: TGCGCCAGCAGCCAAGCCATGCGGCCTACTTACGAGCAGTACTTC.